Presented here are 17 T cell receptor beta chains from one specimen sequenced in a study of blood T cell repertoires in COVID-19 (TCRdb year 2020). Library creation used the immunoSEQ multiplex PCR assay. The table comes from immuneACCESS by way of TCRdb, which keeps in-frame sequences with V and J called. Part of the clones is missing from these tables; in studies checked, under half for an unresolved V gene and the rest for unknown reasons. The sample table lists 200,000 to 250,000 clones, about 88% of them with a count of one. About 1.5% of the sample rests with the top ten. Material: PBMCs or T cells enriched from blood (not recorded which). All receptors come from a woman between 45 and 60 years old who had recovered from COVID-19.

The V call is TRBV15, the J call TRBJ2-7; 12 nucleotides align to TRBD2. Germline V CDR1 and CDR2: LNHNV, YYDKDF (reference sequence). This CDR3 has 17 residues. V gave up 5 bases and J gave up 4 bases; unmatched junction bases: 12. CDR3 in DNA: TGTGCCACCAGCCAGGCCAATCTAGCGGGAGGGGGTTACGAGCAGTACTTC. The encoded protein is CATSQANLAGGGYEQYF.

CDR3 bases: TGTGCCAGTAGTCCTTCGGGGGTCCGCTACGAGCAGTACTTC. Amino acids: CASSPSGVRYEQYF. The rearrangement joins TRBV19 to TRBJ2-7, with D tentatively TRBD2 (6 bases). V was shortened by 5 bases and J by 3 bases, with 14 bases between the two germline ends. Per the germline V gene, CDR1 is LNHDA and CDR2 is SQIVND (reference sequence). The CDR3 is 14 residues long. The full variable domain, with the rest looked up from reference TRBV19 and TRBJ2-7, is DGGITQSPKYLFRKEGQNVTLSCEQNLNHDAMYWYRQDPGQGLRLIYYSQIVNDFQKGDIAEGYSVSREKKESFPLTVTSAQKNPTAFYLCASSPSGVRYEQYFGPGTRLTVT.

V gene TRBV5-4 combines with J gene TRBJ2-7; D perhaps matches TRBD1 (6 bases). CDR3 length equals 13 residues. Between the trimmed V and J ends, which lost 5 bases and 6 bases, there was a span of 15 bases. Germline loops: CDR1 SGHNT, CDR2 YYREEE (reference sequence). CDR3 protein: CASRQDRWGEQYF. The DNA for the CDR3 is TGTGCCAGCAGGCAAGACAGGTGGGGCGAGCAGTACTTC.

A few counts support this clone. The V call is TRBV19, the J call TRBJ1-1, with no clear D. CDR1 is LNHDA and CDR2 is SQIVND in the germline V gene (reference sequence). Between the trimmed V and J ends, which lost 9 bases and 0 bases, there was a span of 11 bases. The CDR3 consists of 13 residues. The CDR3 protein is CASTQHMNTEAFF. In nucleotides, the CDR3 is TGTGCCAGCACACAGCATATGAACACTGAAGCTTTCTTT.

This chain uses TRBV30 with TRBJ2-7; maybe TRBD2 (5 bases). The CDR3 is 12 residues long. Germline assignment: CDR1 GTSNPN and CDR2 SVGIG (reference sequence). Trimming shortened V by 2 bases and J by 7 bases, and 12 bases separated the two germline ends. The CDR3 bases are TGTGCCTGGAGTTTCGGTGAGGGAGAGCAGTACTTC. As protein: CAWSFGEGEQYF.

The chain recombines TRBV28 with TRBJ2-7; D gene ambiguous. CDR3 length: 14 residues. With 6 bases removed from V and 2 bases from J, the gap between germline ends came to 14 bases. Germline loops: CDR1 MDHEN, CDR2 SYDVKM. This CDR3 is CASSLNPAAYEQYF. CDR3 nucleotides: TGTGCCAGCAGCCTGAACCCGGCGGCCTACGAGCAGTACTTC.

The chain couples TRBV30 to TRBJ1-5; 10 nucleotides align to TRBD1. CDR3 length equals 14 residues. V was clipped by 7 bases and J by 4 bases; unmatched bases: 7. Germline lookup yields CDR1 GTSNPN and CDR2 SVGIG (reference sequence). Written as DNA, the CDR3 is TGTGCCTACGGGACAGGGGCGTTAAATCAGCCCCAGCATTTT. Translation: CAYGTGALNQPQHF.

The chain couples TRBV4-1 to TRBJ2-3; TRBD2 agrees at 10 bases. With 3 bases clipped from V and 4 bases from J, the junction kept 4 bases outside the gene matches. Looked up from germline, CDR1 is MGHRA and CDR2 is YSYEKL. The CDR3 runs to 15 residues. The CDR3 loop is CASSQPAGGPDTQYF. CDR3 coding DNA: TGCGCCAGCAGCCAGCCAGCGGGAGGGCCAGATACGCAGTATTTT.

The sample holds one count of this clone. The chain links TRBV6-6 to TRBJ1-2; TRBD1 might be the D (5 bases). The length of the CDR3 is 14 residues. The germline V gene encodes CDR1 MNHNY and CDR2 SVGAGI (reference sequence). Trimming shortened V by 0 bases and J by 8 bases, and 13 bases separated the two germline ends. The CDR3 DNA sequence: TGTGCCAGCAGTTACTCACGGGGGGAGAGAGGCTACACCTTC. This gives the protein CASSYSRGERGYTF.

The genes are TRBV7-3 and TRBJ2-1; 8 bases map to TRBD2. Germline V gene data show CDR1 as SGHTA and CDR2 as FQGTGA. Trimming cost V 1 base and J 4 bases; bases outside gene matches: 3. The CDR3 loop spans 15 amino acids. This CDR3 is CASSLRPSGYNEQFF. In nucleotides, the CDR3 is TGTGCCAGCAGCTTAAGGCCTAGCGGGTACAATGAGCAGTTCTTC. The full variable domain, completed using reference TRBV7-3 and TRBJ2-1, is GAGVSQTPSNKVTEKGKYVELRCDPISGHTALYWYRQSLGQGPEFLIYFQGTGAADDSGLPNDRFFAVRPEGSVSTLKIQRTERGDSAVYLCASSLRPSGYNEQFFGPGTRLTVL.

The gene calls are TRBV20-1 and TRBJ2-7, with D tentatively TRBD2 (5 bases). V was pared by 3 bases and J by 6 bases, with 9 bases between. In germline, CDR1 is DFQATT, CDR2 SNEGSKA (reference sequence). This CDR3 has 11 residues. This CDR3 is CSARGSFEQYF. The CDR3 DNA reads TGCAGTGCTAGGGGGAGTTTCGAGCAGTACTTC.

This clone came up once. The chain couples TRBV11-3 to TRBJ2-7, with 7 bases identical to TRBD1. CDR1 and CDR2 (germline): SGHNT, YENEEA. With V trimmed by 3 bases and J by 7 bases, 6 bases remained unmatched. The CDR3 length is 13 residues. CDR3 in DNA: TGTGCCAGCAGCTTGACAGGGCTTCATGAGCAGTACTTC. Its protein is CASSLTGLHEQYF.

The rearrangement joins TRBV5-4 to TRBJ2-5; 7 bases line up with TRBD1. Germline lookup yields CDR1 SGHNT and CDR2 YYREEE (reference sequence). V lost 0 bases to trimming and J lost 4 bases; unmatched junction nucleotides: 6. The CDR3 spans 15 residues. For the CDR3, the DNA is TGTGCCAGCAGCTTGGTAGGGGGCAATGCAGAGACCCAGTACTTC. Translation gives CASSLVGGNAETQYF. Full variable domain (rest looked up from reference TRBV5-4 and TRBJ2-5): ETGVTQSPTHLIKTRGQQVTLRCSSQSGHNTVSWYQQALGQGPQFIFQYYREEENGRGNFPPRFSGLQFPNYSSELNVNALELDDSALYLCASSLVGGNAETQYFGPGTRLLVL.

V is TRBV5-1 and J is TRBJ2-3; 9 bases map to TRBD1. The trim removed 0 bases at V and 4 bases at J, leaving 6 bases unmatched. The CDR3 contains 16 residues. Germline V gene lookup returns CDR1 SGHRS and CDR2 YFSETQ. The CDR3 DNA sequence: TGCGCCAGCAGCTTGGGGGACAGGGAGGGGTCAGATACGCAGTATTTT. It codes for CASSLGDREGSDTQYF. The full variable domain, rest sourced from reference TRBV5-1 and TRBJ2-3, is KAGVTQTPRYLIKTRGQQVTLSCSPISGHRSVSWYQQTPGQGLQFLFEYFSETQRNKGNFPGRFSGRQFSNSRSEMNVSTLELGDSALYLCASSLGDREGSDTQYFGPGTRLTVL.

The rearrangement uses TRBV28 and TRBJ1-1; 10 bases align to TRBD1. Unmatched junction bases numbered 6, after V lost 4 bases and J lost 4 bases. The germline V gene has CDR1 MDHEN and CDR2 SYDVKM. This CDR3 is built from 15 residues. The CDR3 protein is CASSYSRTGGTEAFF. The CDR3 DNA follows: TGTGCCAGCAGTTACTCCCGGACAGGGGGCACTGAAGCTTTCTTT.

V usage is TRBV29-1 and J usage is TRBJ2-5, with D perhaps TRBD2 (6 bases). Germline V gives CDR1 SQVTM, CDR2 ANQGSEA. The CDR3 consists of 12 residues. V was shortened by 7 bases and J by 1 base, with 10 bases between the two germline ends. This CDR3 reads CSAVLAQETQYF. Here the CDR3 DNA reads TGCAGCGCCGTACTAGCCCAAGAGACCCAGTACTTC.

The gene calls are TRBV7-6 and TRBJ1-3; D is undetermined. The CDR3 has 15 residues. Germline loops: CDR1 SGHVS, CDR2 FNYEAQ. V lost 0 bases and J 0 bases, leaving 6 bases between the germline ends. As DNA, the CDR3 is TGTGCCAGCAGCTTAGCGGGGAGCTCTGGAAACACCATATATTTT. Protein: CASSLAGSSGNTIYF.